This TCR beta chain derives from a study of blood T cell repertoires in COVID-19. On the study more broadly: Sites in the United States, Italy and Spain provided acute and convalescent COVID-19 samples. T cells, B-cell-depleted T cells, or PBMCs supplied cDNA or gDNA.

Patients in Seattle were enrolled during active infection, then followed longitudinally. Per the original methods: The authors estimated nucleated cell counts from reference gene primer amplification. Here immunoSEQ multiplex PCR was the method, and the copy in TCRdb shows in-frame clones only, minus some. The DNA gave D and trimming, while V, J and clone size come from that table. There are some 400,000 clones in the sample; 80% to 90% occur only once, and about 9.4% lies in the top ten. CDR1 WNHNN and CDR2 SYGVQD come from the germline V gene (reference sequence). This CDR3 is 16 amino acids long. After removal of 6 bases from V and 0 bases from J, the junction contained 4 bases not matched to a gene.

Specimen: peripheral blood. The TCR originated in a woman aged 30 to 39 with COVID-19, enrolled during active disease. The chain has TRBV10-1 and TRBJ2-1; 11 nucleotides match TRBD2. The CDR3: CASSGTSGRSYNEQFF. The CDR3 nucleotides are TGCGCCAGCAGCGGGACTAGCGGACGCTCCTACAATGAGCAGTTCTTC.